The source of this T cell receptor (beta chain) is a study of CD8+CD57+ T cells in acquired aplastic anemia. Background on the study: Mean DNA quantity obtained from sorted CD4+ and CD8+ cells was around 2.9 ug.

Looked up from germline, CDR1 is MNHEY and CDR2 is SMNVEV (reference sequence). V lost 5 bases, J lost 0 bases, and 11 bases lay in between. The CDR3 is made up of 16 amino acids. By flow cytometry, patients selected for sequencing had shown an expansion of CD8+CD57+ cells. CDR3 and TCR beta VDJ profiling relied on a genomic DNA template. TCRdb processed the reads anew with MiXCR; each CDR3 protein has one entry. The sample includes fewer than 250,000 distinct CDR3 sequences, around half of them seen just once. The chain uses TRBV27 and TRBJ1-6, with D perhaps TRBD1 (5 bases). Sequencing was carried out using sorted CD4+, CD8+, or CD8+CD57+ T cells (not recorded which) from PBMCs. The receptor's source is a human donor with aplastic anemia. Here the CDR3 reads CASSRRGGSYNSPLHF. The DNA of the CDR3 is TGTGCCAGCAGTCGACGGGGGGGCTCCTATAATTCACCCCTCCACTTT.